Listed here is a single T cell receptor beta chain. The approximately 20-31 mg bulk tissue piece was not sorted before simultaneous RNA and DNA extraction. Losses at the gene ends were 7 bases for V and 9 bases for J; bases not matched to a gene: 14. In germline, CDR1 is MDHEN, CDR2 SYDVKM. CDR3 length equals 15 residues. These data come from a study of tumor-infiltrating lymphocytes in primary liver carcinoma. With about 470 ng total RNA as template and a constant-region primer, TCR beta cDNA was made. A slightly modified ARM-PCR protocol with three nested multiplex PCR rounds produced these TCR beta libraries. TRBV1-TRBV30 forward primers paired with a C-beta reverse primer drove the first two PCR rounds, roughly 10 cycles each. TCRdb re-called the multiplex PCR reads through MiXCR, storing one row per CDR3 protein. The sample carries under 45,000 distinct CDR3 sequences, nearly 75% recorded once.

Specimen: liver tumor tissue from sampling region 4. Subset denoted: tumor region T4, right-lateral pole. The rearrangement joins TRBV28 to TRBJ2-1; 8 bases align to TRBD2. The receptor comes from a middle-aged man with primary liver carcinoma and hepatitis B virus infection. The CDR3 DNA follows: TGTGCCAGCATCTCCTGGACTAGCCCCAACAGTGAGCAGTTCTTC. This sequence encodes CASISWTSPNSEQFF. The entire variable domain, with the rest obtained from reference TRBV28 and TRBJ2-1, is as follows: DVKVTQSSRYLVKRTGEKVFLECVQDMDHENMFWYRQDPGLGLRLIYFSYDVKMKEKGDIPEGYSVSREKKERFSLILESASTNQTSMYLCASISWTSPNSEQFFGPGTRLTVL.